This T cell receptor (beta chain) comes out of a study of post-analysis software for immune sequencing data. Study-level background: Progressive-relapsing, secondary progressive and relapsing-remitting multiple sclerosis were among the disease courses included. Study-wide results and caveats: Batch-matched samples strongly co-clustered by F measure. Diversity measured as normalized Chao1 was significantly lower in multiple sclerosis patients than in controls. Controls had lower frequencies than patients of roughly five TRBV segments, which included TRBV5-6, TRBV5-1 and TRBV20-1.

This clonotype was seen a single time. The antigen is unknown. Germline and junction disagree at one end, which may indicate a read error. Prepared libraries of TCR beta cDNA carried unique molecular identifiers. TCRdb reanalysed the PCR reads using MiXCR and keeps one entry per CDR3 protein. The sample includes hundreds of thousands of distinct CDR3 sequences, approximately 33% of them seen just once. CDR1 is MNHEY, CDR2 SVGEGT, per germline. The CDR3 loop spans 14 amino acids. The sequencing input was blood. The chain is built from TRBV6-2 or TRBV6-3 and TRBJ1-5, with D perhaps TRBD1 (5 bases). The clonotype comes from a girl under 18 with multiple sclerosis. The CDR3 nucleotides are TGTGCCAGCAGTGCAACACAGGCCAATCGGCCCCAGCATTTT. Its translation is CASSATQANRPQHF.